A selection of T cell receptor beta chains follows, all from one sample in a study of somatic mutations in cytotoxic T cells in rheumatoid arthritis. Profiling relied on immunoSEQ multiplex PCR, and the TCRdb table lists in-frame clones only, not all of them. This table has about 17,000 clones, roughly 80% appearing once. Sequencing was done on a sample of CD8+ T cells sorted from blood. These receptor sequences come from an adult with rheumatoid arthritis. CDR3s include the opening cysteine and the closing phenylalanine or tryptophan. A D gene is named only where the DNA matches it firmly. Expanded clones are given a class, and other clones once, few, many or no size at all.

j_call	d_call	clone_size	v_call	cdr3_nt	cdr3_aa
TRBJ2-5	TRBD2	-	TRBV6-4	TGTGCCAGCAGTGGGACTAGCGGACGAGAGACCCAGTACTTC	CASSGTSGRETQYF
TRBJ2-5	TRBD2	-	TRBV6-1	TGTGCCAGCAGTGAACGGGTAGCGGGGCTCCAAGAGACCCAGTACTTC	CASSERVAGLQETQYF
TRBJ2-3	TRBD2	-	TRBV4-2	TGTGCCAGCAGCCCCATTAGCGGGGGCGCGACAGATACGCAGTATTTT	CASSPISGGATDTQYF
TRBJ2-1	-	-	TRBV9	TGTGCCAGCAGCGTAGCTACGTACAATGAGCAGTTCTTC	CASSVATYNEQFF
TRBJ1-2	-	once	TRBV9	TGTGCCAGCAGCGTAGGAGGCAGACCGGGCTACACCTTC	CASSVGGRPGYTF
TRBJ2-3	TRBD1	-	TRBV7-9	TGTGCCAGCAGCACCCGACAGGGTAACACAGATACGCAGTATTTT	CASSTRQGNTDTQYF
TRBJ1-3	-	once	TRBV13	TGTGCCAGCAGCGCGGGAGGCAGGGCTGGAAACACCATATATTTT	CASSAGGRAGNTIYF
TRBJ2-1	TRBD2	-	TRBV7-6	TGTGCCAGCAGCCCGCTAACTAGCGGGCGGAAACCGAGCTCCTACAATGAGCAGTTCTTC	CASSPLTSGRKPSSYNEQFF
TRBJ2-2	-	-	TRBV15	TGTGCCACCAGCAGAGACAGGGCCGGAAACACCGGGGAGCTGTTTTTT	CATSRDRAGNTGELFF
TRBJ2-3	-	-	TRBV2	TGTGCCAGCACTGGGGAACGGGGGGATACGCAGTATTTT	CASTGERGDTQYF
TRBJ2-7	-	-	TRBV10-1	TGCGCCAGCTCGAGAGGACGGGCCTACGAGCAGTACTTC	CASSRGRAYEQYF
TRBJ1-4	-	once	TRBV28	TGTGCCAGCAGTTTCCAGCCGGGGTATAATGAAAAACTGTTTTTT	CASSFQPGYNEKLFF
TRBJ2-7	TRBD1	-	TRBV7-3	TGTGCCAGCACCCCCGGGACAGGGAACGAGCAGTACTTC	CASTPGTGNEQYF
TRBJ2-7	TRBD2	few	TRBV7-8	TGTGCCAGCAGCTTTGGTAGCGGGGTTGCCTACGAGCAGTACTTC	CASSFGSGVAYEQYF
TRBJ1-2	-	-	TRBV4-2	TGTGCCAGCAGCCAAGATCACCGGGGATCGAGCTATGGCTACACCTTC	CASSQDHRGSSYGYTF
TRBJ2-3	-	-	TRBV7-7	TGTGCCAGCAGCTTAACCACAGGGAGCACAGATACGCAGTATTTT	CASSLTTGSTDTQYF
TRBJ1-5	-	-	TRBV6-7	TGTGCCAGCCCTCAGCCCCAGCATTTT	CASPQPQHF
TRBJ1-4	TRBD1	-	TRBV6-1	TGTGCCAGCAGTGTCGGGACAGGTACCGAAAAACTGTTTTTT	CASSVGTGTEKLFF
TRBJ2-5	-	-	TRBV7-7	TGTGCCAGCAGCTTAACCGCGGACACCACATGGGGAGAGACCCAGTACTTC	CASSLTADTTWGETQYF
TRBJ2-4	TRBD2	-	TRBV6-1	TGTGCCAGCAGTGAAGAAGCGGGGGGGCCCGGAGCCAAAAACATTCAGTACTTC	CASSEEAGGPGAKNIQYF
TRBJ1-1	-	-	TRBV7-9	TGTGCCAGCAGCGGGGCAGGGTCTTCGGCTTTCTTT	CASSGAGSSAFF
TRBJ1-5	TRBD1	-	TRBV10-3	TGTGCCATCAGTGAGTCGGGACAGGGTTGGGGGAATCAGCCCCAGCATTTT	CAISESGQGWGNQPQHF
TRBJ1-5	-	once	TRBV6-1	TGTGCCAGCAGTGAAGTAGGAGGGGTAGCCAATCAGCCCCAGCATTTT	CASSEVGGVANQPQHF
TRBJ2-5	-	-	TRBV27	TGTGCCAGCAGCCAACGCCTAGCTCATCAAGAGACCCAGTACTTC	CASSQRLAHQETQYF
TRBJ2-1	TRBD1	-	TRBV25-1	TGTGCCAGCAGTGCCCAGGGGGCCTACAATGAGCAGTTCTTC	CASSAQGAYNEQFF
TRBJ2-1	TRBD2	-	TRBV5-6	TGTGCCAGCAGCTTGAAGCGGGGGCCCTACAATGAGCAGTTCTTC	CASSLKRGPYNEQFF
TRBJ1-4	-	once	TRBV2	TGTGCCAGCACGGGCCTCGATGAAAAACTGTTTTTT	CASTGLDEKLFF
TRBJ2-7	TRBD1	-	TRBV5-1	TGCGCCAGCCGATACGGACAGGGGGCAGACGAGCAGTACTTC	CASRYGQGADEQYF
TRBJ2-7	TRBD1	-	TRBV9	TGTGCCAGCAGCGTAGCCGGGACAGGCAATTTGGAGCAGTACTTC	CASSVAGTGNLEQYF
TRBJ2-3	TRBD2	-	TRBV2	TGTGCCAGCAGTGGGGGGGGGTCGTCAGATACGCAGTATTTT	CASSGGGSSDTQYF
TRBJ1-3	TRBD1	-	TRBV15	TGTGCCACCAGCAGAGATCGGAGGGGGCTCGTAAACACCATATATTTT	CATSRDRRGLVNTIYF
TRBJ2-7	-	large	TRBV7-9	TGTGCCAGCAGCTTAATCGGGGGATATGACCCCTACGAGCAGTACTTC	CASSLIGGYDPYEQYF
TRBJ2-1	TRBD1	medium-sized	TRBV2	TGTGCCAGCAGTGTCAGGGGGCCCTCCTACAATGAGCAGTTCTTC	CASSVRGPSYNEQFF
TRBJ1-1	-	-	TRBV6-5	TGTGCCAGCAAGTACGGCTATGGAGTCACTGAAGCTTTCTTT	CASKYGYGVTEAFF
TRBJ1-2	TRBD1	-	TRBV28	TGTGCCAGCAGCAGGCCGGGACAGAAATATGGCTACACCTTC	CASSRPGQKYGYTF
TRBJ2-7	-	-	TRBV7-3	TGTGCCAGCAGCGTATCCTCGGGACCCTCCTACGAGCAGTACTTC	CASSVSSGPSYEQYF
TRBJ2-2	TRBD1	once	TRBV7-9	TGTGCCAGCAGCTTAGGGACAGGGTCGATTACCGGGGAGCTGTTTTTT	CASSLGTGSITGELFF
TRBJ2-7	-	-	TRBV7-2	TGTGCCAGCAGCTCAACCTCGGGGCCTACCTACGAGCAGTACTTC	CASSSTSGPTYEQYF
TRBJ1-5	-	medium-sized	TRBV9	TGTGCCAGCAGCGTAGGTGCAACTAATAGCAATCAGCCCCAGCATTTT	CASSVGATNSNQPQHF
TRBJ2-1	TRBD1	-	TRBV9	TGTGCCAGCAGCGCGGACAGGGGGATTTACAATGAGCAGTTCTTC	CASSADRGIYNEQFF
TRBJ2-2	-	-	TRBV7-6	TGTGCCAGCAGCTTAGCGAACAGGCCATCCGGGGAGCTGTTTTTT	CASSLANRPSGELFF